This T cell receptor beta chain was profiled in a study of cytomegalovirus exposure and HLA in healthy donors. As for the study in general: Membership in the Caucasian-associated ancestry cluster was found for around four fifths of nearly 400 genotyped donors.

This clone was counted once. The antigen remains unidentified. PCR used 60 Vbeta primers and 13 Jbeta primers. Some clones are missing from TCRdb's copy, which holds only in-frame ones; the method was immunoSEQ multiplex PCR. This table holds under 150,000 clones, 65% to 90% found once. Germline loops: CDR1 SGDLS, CDR2 YYNGEE. This CDR3 contains 18 residues. V was clipped by 3 bases and J by 0 bases; unmatched bases: 11. Study results and caveats: Most subjects had HLA-A and HLA-B alleles reportedly predicted accurately by TCR beta sequences.

The receptor was isolated from a girl aged 2 to 9 in good health and CMV-seronegative. The rearrangement uses TRBV9 and TRBJ1-3, with TRBD1 identical over 8 bases. The specimen sequenced was PBMCs. The CDR3 reads CASSGGHRGSSSGNTIYF. CDR3 nucleotides: TGTGCCAGCAGCGGGGGACACAGGGGGTCGAGCTCTGGAAACACCATATATTTT. The variable domain in full, completed from reference TRBV9 and TRBJ1-3, reads DSGVTQTPKHLITATGQRVTLRCSPRSGDLSVYWYQQSLDQGLQFLIQYYNGEERAKGNILERFSAQQFPDLHSELNLSSLELGDSALYFCASSGGHRGSSSGNTIYFGEGSWLTVV.